These 25 T cell receptor beta chains were sequenced from one sample in a study of graft-versus-host responses after intestinal transplantation. TCRdb keeps only in-frame clones here, not all; method: immunoSEQ multiplex PCR. The sample comprises 60,000 to 90,000 clones, 90% of which are singletons, and 1.3% rests with the top ten. No antigen is known for these receptors. This sample comprised unstimulated CD8+ T cells sorted from spleen or lymph node cells, obtained before intestinal transplant. The receptors were gathered from a human donor who received an intestinal transplant.

This rearrangement joins TRBV5-8 to TRBJ1-4, with D hard to call. V lost 3 bases to trimming and J lost 8 bases, with 14 bases between them. In germline, CDR1 is SGHTS, CDR2 YDEGEE. The CDR3 is made up of 14 amino acids. CDR3 protein: CASSWGGGGEKLFF. Here the CDR3 DNA reads TGTGCCAGCAGCTGGGGTGGAGGAGGGGAAAAACTGTTTTTT.

The chain has TRBV9 and TRBJ2-5; possible D gene TRBD2, 7 bases. CDR3 size: 14 residues. V lost 1 base and J lost 4, with 11 bases in between. Germline V lookup: CDR1 SGDLS, CDR2 YYNGEE. Here the CDR3 reads CASSVRGGAETQYF. CDR3 DNA sequence: TGTGCCAGCAGCGTACGTGGGGGGGCAGAGACCCAGTACTTC.

The chain recombines TRBV27 with TRBJ2-7, with a weak D call TRBD1 (6 bases). V was shortened by 3 bases and J by 2 bases, with 11 bases between the two germline ends. Germline loops: CDR1 MNHEY, CDR2 SMNVEV (reference sequence). This CDR3 comprises 14 residues. CDR3 loop: CASSFLTGAYEQYF. The CDR3 bases are TGTGCCAGCAGTTTTCTGACAGGCGCCTACGAGCAGTACTTC.

The chain employs TRBV11-1 and TRBJ2-3; D is possibly TRBD2 (5 bases). The V end was cut by 5 bases, the J end by 0 bases, with 18 bases between. Per germline, CDR1 SGHAT and CDR2 FQDESV (reference sequence). The CDR3 has 17 amino acids. The CDR3 sequence is CASSTYPAASSTDTQYF. Written as DNA, the CDR3 is TGTGCCAGCAGCACCTACCCAGCGGCCTCTAGCACAGATACGCAGTATTTT.

This clone was recorded only once. The J gene is TRBJ1-1, the V gene TRBV5-8; D is perhaps TRBD1 (5 bases). Per germline, CDR1 SGHTS and CDR2 YDEGEE. The CDR3 consists of 16 residues. Trimming removed 0 bases from V and 4 bases from J, with 16 bases in between. CDR3 protein: CASSLEDGGDFTEAFF. The CDR3 DNA follows: TGTGCCAGCAGCTTGGAGGACGGGGGGGATTTCACTGAAGCTTTCTTT. The variable domain in full, completed from reference TRBV5-8 and TRBJ1-1, reads EAGVTQSPTHLIKTRGQQATLRCSPISGHTSVYWYQQALGLGLQFLLWYDEGEERNRGNFPPRFSGRQFPNYSSELNVNALELEDSALYLCASSLEDGGDFTEAFFGQGTRLTVV.

The chain links TRBV6-1 to TRBJ1-1; the D is unclear. Trimming cost V 2 bases and J 4 bases, with 17 bases left between them. Germline V CDR1 and CDR2: MNHNS, SASEGT. This CDR3 is 16 amino acids long. The chain's CDR3 is CASSEPPLGFGTEAFF. CDR3 bases: TGTGCCAGCAGTGAACCTCCACTAGGGTTCGGCACTGAAGCTTTCTTT.

V and J are TRBV11-2 and TRBJ2-5, with 10 bases aligning to TRBD2. This CDR3 comprises 15 residues. CDR1 is SGHAT and CDR2 is FQNNGV in the germline V gene. The ends lost 3 bases at V and 4 bases at J; junction bases unmatched: 5. CDR3 in amino acids: CASSFAAGGRETQYF. In nucleotides, the CDR3 is TGTGCCAGCAGCTTTGCAGCGGGGGGGCGAGAGACCCAGTACTTC.

The chain recombines TRBV19 with TRBJ1-1, with D unclear. CDR1 is LNHDA, CDR2 SQIVND, per germline (reference sequence). The CDR3 length is 15 residues. Deletions cut 1 base from V and 0 bases from J, with 9 bases between. DNA of the CDR3: TGTGCCAGTAGTATAGGTTTAGCCATGAACACTGAAGCTTTCTTT. It encodes CASSIGLAMNTEAFF.

In regard to this clone: A junction boundary mismatches the germline segment, possibly from a read error. The gene calls are TRBV7-9 and TRBJ2-7; D call uncertain. The CDR3 is 12 residues long. Germline assignment: CDR1 SEHNR and CDR2 FQNEAQ (reference sequence). The CDR3 loop is CASSPLRVTLFF. The DNA for the CDR3 is TGTGCCAGCAGCCCCCTTCGGGTAACCCTCTTCTTC.

The chain has TRBV19 and TRBJ1-6; D is perhaps TRBD1 (6 bases). Per germline, CDR1 LNHDA and CDR2 SQIVND (reference sequence). CDR3 length: 17 residues. V was pared by 3 bases and J by 9 bases, with 21 bases between. The CDR3 nucleotides are TGTGCCAGTAGTATGTTCTTTACAGGGAGTTTGGCTTCACCCCTCCACTTT. This translates into CASSMFFTGSLASPLHF.

The gene calls are TRBV27 and TRBJ2-1; D is possibly TRBD1 (6 bases). Germline loops: CDR1 MNHEY, CDR2 SMNVEV (reference sequence). This CDR3 spans 14 amino acids. V lost 4 bases, J lost 7 bases, and 14 bases lay in between. DNA for the CDR3: TGTGCCAGCAGTTCCGGGACACTTGGGAATGAGCAGTTCTTC. Amino acid sequence: CASSSGTLGNEQFF.

The rearrangement uses TRBV5-6 and TRBJ1-2, with 8 bases lining up with TRBD1. The V gene's germline CDR1 is SGHDT and CDR2 YYEEEE. The length of the CDR3 is 15 residues. V lost 0 bases to trimming and J lost 8 bases; unmatched junction nucleotides: 9. The CDR3, as DNA: TGTGCCAGCAGCTTGGGCCTCGGGACAGGAAGCGGCTACACCTTC. It is translated as CASSLGLGTGSGYTF.

The chain carries TRBV5-4 and TRBJ2-2; TRBD1 matches at 10 bases. The CDR3 covers 16 residues. With V trimmed by 4 bases and J by 0 bases, 3 bases remained unmatched. Germline V lookup: CDR1 SGHNT, CDR2 YYREEE (reference sequence). The CDR3 protein is CASSTDRGPNTGELFF. CDR3 sequence (DNA): TGTGCCAGCAGCACAGACAGGGGGCCGAACACCGGGGAGCTGTTTTTT. The variable domain in full, with the rest retrieved from reference TRBV5-4 and TRBJ2-2, is ETGVTQSPTHLIKTRGQQVTLRCSSQSGHNTVSWYQQALGQGPQFIFQYYREEENGRGNFPPRFSGLQFPNYSSELNVNALELDDSALYLCASSTDRGPNTGELFFGEGSRLTVL.

The chain links TRBV27 to TRBJ2-7, with TRBD1 matching over 9 bases. Germline lookup yields CDR1 MNHEY and CDR2 SMNVEV (reference sequence). The CDR3 contains 13 residues. After removal of 3 bases from V and 5 bases from J, the junction contained 2 bases not matched to a gene. For the CDR3, the DNA is TGTGCCAGCAGTTTTACAGGGGGCCACGAGCAGTACTTC. It encodes CASSFTGGHEQYF.

This clone has a handful of counts. The chain couples TRBV6-5 to TRBJ2-1; a possible D gene is TRBD1 (6 bases). The CDR3 consists of 15 residues. Germline V lookup: CDR1 MNHEY, CDR2 SVGAGI. V was trimmed by 2 bases and J by 8 bases, leaving 16 bases between them. In DNA, the CDR3 is TGTGCCAGCAGTTACGTCCTGACAGGCATTGATGAGCAGTTCTTC. This encodes CASSYVLTGIDEQFF.

The chain carries TRBV29-1 and TRBJ2-5; 7 bases are shared with TRBD2. V was clipped by 4 bases and J by 0 bases; unmatched bases: 2. This CDR3 is built from 13 residues. The germline V gene has CDR1 SQVTM and CDR2 ANQGSEA. This chain's CDR3 is CSVAGGHQETQYF. The CDR3 DNA reads as TGCAGCGTTGCGGGGGGTCACCAAGAGACCCAGTACTTC.

The rearrangement uses TRBV7-9 and TRBJ2-2, with 12 bases fitting TRBD2. The V gene's germline CDR1 is SEHNR and CDR2 FQNEAQ (reference sequence). The V and J ends lost 11 bases and 0 bases, in that order; junction bases with no gene match: 4. The CDR3 is made up of 15 amino acids. The CDR3 bases are TGTGCCGGGCTAGCGGGGGGGCCGAACACCGGGGAGCTGTTTTTT. The encoded protein is CAGLAGGPNTGELFF. Full variable domain (outside the CDR3, taken from reference TRBV7-9 and TRBJ2-2): DTGVSQNPRHKITKRGQNVTFRCDPISEHNRLYWYRQTLGQGPEFLTYFQNEAQLEKSRLLSDRFSAERPKGSFSTLEIQRTEQGDSAMYLCAGLAGGPNTGELFFGEGSRLTVL.

V is TRBV9 and J is TRBJ2-1; 8 bases match TRBD2. With V trimmed by 0 bases and J by 7 bases, 3 bases remained unmatched. The V gene's germline CDR1 is SGDLS and CDR2 YYNGEE. This CDR3 comprises 14 residues. CDR3 DNA: TGTGCCAGCAGCGTAGCGGCTAGCGGGAATGAGCAGTTCTTC. Its protein is CASSVAASGNEQFF.

The gene calls are TRBV7-9 and TRBJ2-5; 7 bases map to TRBD2. The ends lost 4 bases at V and 5 bases at J; junction bases unmatched: 13. Germline V gene sequence: CDR1 SEHNR, CDR2 FQNEAQ (reference sequence). CDR3 size: 16 residues. The CDR3 region has the DNA TGTGCCAGCAGCTGGATAGCGGGCTGGATCCTGGAGACCCAGTACTTC. Encoded protein: CASSWIAGWILETQYF.

This clone was counted once. The chain recombines TRBV5-7 with TRBJ1-1; the D is unclear. TRBV5-7 is reported as an ORF; its role is uncertain. The CDR3 runs 12 residues. V lost 1 base to trimming and J lost 11 bases, with 12 bases between them. The CDR3 region has the DNA TGTGCCAGCAGCTTGTGGCCCTCACCCGCTTTCTTT. It encodes CASSLWPSPAFF.

This clone occurred a few times. J is TRBJ1-5 and V is TRBV6-5, with D perhaps matching TRBD1 (6 bases). The CDR3 length is 14 residues. CDR1 and CDR2 from the germline V gene are MNHEY and SVGAGI. Trimming took 5 bases from V and 3 from J, leaving 11 bases between them. For the CDR3, the DNA is TGTGCCAGCAGTCCTACAGGGCTCAATCAGCCCCAGCATTTT. This gives the protein CASSPTGLNQPQHF.

The chain links TRBV7-9 to TRBJ1-6, with 10 bases aligning to TRBD1. The CDR3 length is 14 residues. V lost 8 bases to trimming and J lost 10 bases; unmatched junction nucleotides: 8. From germline, CDR1 is SEHNR and CDR2 FQNEAQ (reference sequence). The CDR3: CASSGTGVLSPLHF. The CDR3 nucleotides are TGTGCCAGCTCCGGGACAGGGGTTTTGTCACCCCTCCACTTT.

The chain combines TRBV5-4 with TRBJ1-1; D is uncertain. Germline CDR1 and CDR2: SGHNT and YYREEE (reference sequence). V was trimmed by 0 bases and J by 1 base, leaving 7 bases between them. This CDR3 is built from 14 residues. The CDR3 DNA follows: TGTGCCAGCAGCTTGGCCGTCGGGAACACTGAAGCTTTCTTT. Protein: CASSLAVGNTEAFF.

The chain is built from TRBV5-1 and TRBJ2-5; 8 nucleotides agree with TRBD2. V lost 0 bases, J lost 4 bases, and 5 bases stayed unmatched. This CDR3 spans 15 amino acids. The V gene's germline CDR1 is SGHRS and CDR2 YFSETQ. The chain's CDR3 is CASSLAGGAAETQYF. The DNA for the CDR3 is TGCGCCAGCAGCTTGGCCGGGGGGGCGGCAGAGACCCAGTACTTC.

This chain connects TRBV5-4 to TRBJ2-5, with 7 bases identical to TRBD2. With 7 bases clipped from V and 4 bases from J, the junction kept 7 bases outside the gene matches. In germline, CDR1 is SGHNT, CDR2 YYREEE (reference sequence). This CDR3 is built from 13 residues. The CDR3 is CASSGEGAETQYF. CDR3 DNA: TGTGCCAGCTCCGGGGAGGGAGCAGAGACCCAGTACTTC. Based on the CDR3 plus reference TRBV5-4 and TRBJ2-5, the full variable domain is ETGVTQSPTHLIKTRGQQVTLRCSSQSGHNTVSWYQQALGQGPQFIFQYYREEENGRGNFPPRFSGLQFPNYSSELNVNALELDDSALYLCASSGEGAETQYFGPGTRLLVL.